This entry lists 20 T cell receptor beta chains sequenced from one sample in a study of T-cell memory formation after mild COVID-19 (dated by TCRdb to about 2021). The library was made by 5' RACE. The listed sequencing device is Illumina NovaSeq 6000. TCRdb reworked the public reads: Q25 trimming with fastp, MiXCR clone assembly, productive beta chains retained. Each entry merges the rows of one CDR3 protein and shows their most common DNA and genes. The sample profile shows about 190,000 distinct CDR3 sequences; 15% to 20% of them were found once. Of the sample, approximately 2.4% is held by the ten largest clones. What was sequenced was PBMCs or a T cell subset sorted from them (not recorded which). Receptors originate from an adult woman who had mild COVID-19 (a few samples of this study predate the infection). The sample titles of this study are shuffled in the database, so cell type and time point are left out; the donor was told from shared clones.

The J gene is TRBJ2-1, the V gene TRBV3-1; tentative D call: TRBD1 (6 bases). V was trimmed by 0 bases and J by 4 bases, leaving 13 bases between them. The CDR3 has 16 residues. Per germline, CDR1 LGHDT and CDR2 YNNKEL (reference sequence). CDR3 sequence: CASSQDGGRSYNEQFF. In DNA, the CDR3 is TGTGCCAGCAGCCAAGATGGGGGCAGGTCTTACAATGAGCAGTTCTTC.

In nucleotides, the CDR3 is TGTGCTAGTGGTCTAAAACTAGCGGGAGATTGGGATACGCAGTATTTT. Amino acid sequence: CASGLKLAGDWDTQYF. V is TRBV12-5 and J is TRBJ2-3; 11 nucleotides align to TRBD2. This CDR3 comprises 16 residues. J was trimmed by 6 bases and V by 5 bases; bases with no gene match: 10. Per the germline V gene, CDR1 is LGHNT and CDR2 is FRNRAP.

V and J are TRBV7-2 and TRBJ2-2; no clear D. Trimming stripped 2 bases from V and 3 bases from J, with 7 bases between. Germline assignment: CDR1 SGHTA and CDR2 FQGNSA. The CDR3 sequence is 14 residues long. The CDR3 loop is CASSLFLHTGELFF. In nucleotides, the CDR3 is TGTGCCAGCAGCTTATTCCTCCACACCGGGGAGCTGTTTTTT.

There are a few counts of this clonotype. The V and J genes are TRBV9 and TRBJ2-7; D perhaps matches TRBD1 (5 bases). With 0 bases removed from V and 2 bases from J, the gap between germline ends came to 12 bases. The CDR3 is 15 residues long. Per the germline V gene, CDR1 is SGDLS and CDR2 is YYNGEE. The CDR3 coding sequence is TGTGCCAGCAGCGTAGGGCAGGGCGACACCTACGAGCAGTACTTC. It specifies CASSVGQGDTYEQYF.

There are a few counts of this clonotype. The rearrangement joins TRBV11-3 to TRBJ2-1; 11 bases are a match to TRBD2. V shed 1 base, J shed 6 bases, and the junction held 8 bases outside the gene matches. This CDR3 spans 17 amino acids. Germline CDR1 reads SGHNT; CDR2 reads YENEEA. CDR3 sequence (DNA): TGTGCCAGCAGCTTAGGACCTAGCGGGGGGAGTTCCAATGAGCAGTTCTTC. It encodes CASSLGPSGGSSNEQFF.

This clonotype was detected many times. The gene calls are TRBV2 and TRBJ2-5; 9 bases agree with TRBD1. Looked up from germline, CDR1 is SNHLY and CDR2 is FYNNEI. V gave up 3 bases and J gave up 4 bases; unmatched junction bases: 3. The CDR3 totals 14 residues. The CDR3 loop is CASSDLTGGETQYF. CDR3 nucleotides: TGTGCCAGCAGTGATTTGACAGGGGGAGAGACCCAGTACTTC.

A few counts support this clonotype. V usage is TRBV12-3 or TRBV12-4 and J usage is TRBJ1-6; tentatively, D is TRBD1 (6 bases). This CDR3 is 15 amino acids long. Trimming removed 6 bases at V and 7 bases at J, with 16 bases between. The CDR3 DNA sequence: TGTGCCAGCAGCTGGGGGGCGGGGGCAAATTCACCCCTCCACTTT. Protein sequence: CASSWGAGANSPLHF.

This clonotype has more than one count but fewer than ten. The chain carries TRBV24-1 and TRBJ2-3; 11 bases fit TRBD2. The CDR3 contains 15 residues. Germline V CDR1 and CDR2: KGHDR, SFDVKD. V lost 9 bases, J lost 8 bases, and 12 bases stayed unmatched. The CDR3 nucleotides are TGTGCCACCGCACCGGGACTAGCGGCCGGGGGTACGCAGTATTTT. Its translation is CATAPGLAAGGTQYF.

Only a few counts were recorded for this clonotype. The chain links TRBV7-8 to TRBJ1-5, with 9 bases matching TRBD1. Germline V gene data show CDR1 as SGHVS and CDR2 as FQNEAQ. J gave up 1 base and V 5 bases, and 6 bases lay outside the gene matches. There are 16 residues in the CDR3. CDR3 DNA sequence: TGTGCCAGCAGCCAGTGGGACAGGGTGAGCAATCAGCCCCAGCATTTT. Its translation is CASSQWDRVSNQPQHF.

Many counts were recorded for this clonotype. This chain connects TRBV5-1 to TRBJ1-2, with 11 bases matching TRBD1. Germline trimming cut 7 bases from V and 4 bases from J; bases unmatched to any gene: 12. CDR3 length: 16 amino acids. CDR1 and CDR2 from the germline V gene are SGHRS and YFSETQ. The CDR3 spells CASRDPDRGLVYGYTF. The CDR3 DNA sequence: TGCGCCAGCCGCGACCCGGACAGGGGGCTCGTCTATGGCTACACCTTC.

This clonotype was counted ten times or more. The chain links TRBV4-1 to TRBJ1-5; D perhaps matches TRBD1 (6 bases). V was pared by 1 base and J by 11 bases, with 18 bases between. The CDR3 spans 15 residues. CDR1 is MGHRA and CDR2 is YSYEKL in the germline V gene. CDR3 bases: TGCGCCAGCAGCCAAGCCACCGGGACACAATATGCCCAGCATTTT. Encoded protein: CASSQATGTQYAQHF.

A few counts support this clonotype. The chain combines TRBV2 with TRBJ1-5; 8 bases agree with TRBD1. Germline V lookup: CDR1 SNHLY, CDR2 FYNNEI. The CDR3 contains 15 residues. Germline trimming cut 4 bases from V and 3 bases from J; bases unmatched to any gene: 5. CDR3 coding DNA: TGTGCCAGCAGTGCGACAGGGGCGTACAATCAGCCCCAGCATTTT. Protein sequence: CASSATGAYNQPQHF.

This clonotype came up a few times. V and J are TRBV4-2 and TRBJ2-7, with no clear D. Germline V gene sequence: CDR1 LGHNA, CDR2 YNFKEQ. The CDR3 length is 15 residues. V was cut by 1 base and J by 3 bases, with 13 bases left in between. CDR3 region: CASSQGAQGNYEQYF. In DNA, the CDR3 is TGTGCCAGCAGCCAAGGGGCTCAAGGGAACTACGAGCAGTACTTC.

J is TRBJ1-6 and V is TRBV23-1; 9 nucleotides agree with TRBD1. TRBV23-1 is designated an ORF whose function remains uncertain. V was clipped by 1 base and J by 1 base; unmatched bases: 5. The CDR3 has 18 amino acids. The CDR3 bases are TGCGCCAGCAGTCAATTCCGACAGGGGGTATCCTATAATTCACCCCTCCACTTT. Its protein product is CASSQFRQGVSYNSPLHF.

This clonotype has at least ten counts. The chain uses TRBV4-2 and TRBJ1-1; perhaps TRBD1 as D (6 bases). This CDR3 comprises 14 residues. V was pared by 2 bases and J by 6 bases, with 13 bases between. CDR1 and CDR2 from the germline V gene are LGHNA and YNFKEQ. In DNA form, the CDR3 reads TGTGCCAGCAGCCAAACAGGGTCGGGGGCTGAAGCTTTCTTT. This encodes CASSQTGSGAEAFF.

The sample holds a few counts of this clonotype. CDR3 sequence: CASSQDVGQVFTEAFF. CDR3 DNA sequence: TGTGCCAGCAGCCAAGATGTGGGACAGGTCTTCACTGAAGCTTTCTTT. The V and J genes are TRBV3-1 and TRBJ1-1; the match to TRBD1 covers 8 bases. Losses at the gene ends were 0 bases for V and 4 bases for J; bases not matched to a gene: 7. The length of the CDR3 is 16 residues. Per germline, CDR1 LGHDT and CDR2 YNNKEL (reference sequence).

This clonotype has more than one count but fewer than ten. The chain couples TRBV5-1 to TRBJ2-2, with TRBD2 identical over 7 bases. V lost 3 bases to trimming and J lost 3 bases; unmatched junction nucleotides: 5. Germline assignment: CDR1 SGHRS and CDR2 YFSETQ. There are 15 residues in the CDR3. The CDR3 reads CASSSAGAYTGELFF. For the CDR3, the DNA is TGCGCCAGCAGCTCGGCGGGAGCCTACACCGGGGAGCTGTTTTTT.

This rearrangement joins TRBV3-1 to TRBJ2-5; perhaps TRBD2 as D (7 bases). The CDR3 loop spans 16 amino acids. Germline V gives CDR1 LGHDT, CDR2 YNNKEL (reference sequence). Trimming removed 4 bases at V and 2 bases at J, with 17 bases between. CDR3 DNA: TGTGCCAGCAGCCCCGTTGGGGGGGGGCCACAAGAGACCCAGTACTTC. Translated: CASSPVGGGPQETQYF.

The chain has TRBV12-3 or TRBV12-4 and TRBJ2-7; no clear D. V was cut by 6 bases and J by 0 bases, with 15 bases left in between. This CDR3 has 15 residues. As DNA, the CDR3 is TGTGCCAGCAGCCTTGGATCCGGTGTCTCCTACGAGCAGTACTTC. Its translation: CASSLGSGVSYEQYF.

This clonotype was detected only a few times. This sequence joins TRBV4-2 and TRBJ2-5, with 12 bases matching TRBD2. The CDR3 sequence is 18 residues long. The germline V gene encodes CDR1 LGHNA and CDR2 YNFKEQ. V shed 0 bases, J shed 3 bases, and the junction held 8 bases outside the gene matches. The chain's CDR3 is CASSQDALAGGRKETQYF. CDR3 nucleotides: TGTGCCAGCAGCCAAGATGCACTAGCGGGGGGAAGGAAAGAGACCCAGTACTTC.